These T cell receptor beta chains were read from a single sample in a study of T cell changes during pregnancy in multiple sclerosis. Profiling relied on immunoSEQ multiplex PCR, and the TCRdb table lists in-frame clones only, not all of them. This table has roughly 86,000 clones, about 92% appearing once. The sequencing used peripheral blood, collected in the first trimester of pregnancy. The receptors were sampled from a female donor with multiple sclerosis, enrolled in a pregnancy study. Each CDR3 is given with its conserved first and last residue. D genes are given only for firm matches. Size is omitted from some rows. Given values are once, few, many or a class for expanded clones.

D: TRBD1
V: TRBV28
size: NA
J: TRBJ1-5
DNA: TGTGCCAGCAGTTTATGGACAGGGGGGACCAATCAGCCCCAGCATTTT
CDR3: CASSLWTGGTNQPQHF

D: TRBD2
V: TRBV7-2
size: NA
J: TRBJ2-3
DNA: TGTGCCAGCAGACCGACTAGCGGGAGTTTCGATACGCAGTATTTT
CDR3: CASRPTSGSFDTQYF

D: NA
V: TRBV5-1
size: NA
J: TRBJ1-1
DNA: TGCGCCAGCAGCAGAAAGGCCGACAGACCTGAAGCTTTCTTT
CDR3: CASSRKADRPEAFF

D: NA
V: TRBV2
size: NA
J: TRBJ1-2
DNA: TGTGCCAGCAGTGACTACAGGGTGAGAAATGGCTACACCTTC
CDR3: CASSDYRVRNGYTF

D: NA
V: TRBV6-1
size: NA
J: TRBJ1-2
DNA: TGTGCCAGCAGTGAAGTAGGCAGGAGGGTCTATGGCTACACCTTC
CDR3: CASSEVGRRVYGYTF

D: TRBD1
V: TRBV4-1
size: NA
J: TRBJ1-1
DNA: TGCGCCAGCAGCCACACGACAGGGGAAACTGAAGCTTTCTTT
CDR3: CASSHTTGETEAFF

D: TRBD1
V: TRBV19
size: NA
J: TRBJ2-7
DNA: TGTGCCAGTGGGGGACAGGGGTCCTACGAGCAGTACTTC
CDR3: CASGGQGSYEQYF

D: NA
V: TRBV27
size: NA
J: TRBJ2-1
DNA: TGTGCCAGCAGTTTTGACAGTTACAATGAGCAGTTCTTC
CDR3: CASSFDSYNEQFF

D: NA
V: TRBV19
size: NA
J: TRBJ2-1
DNA: TGTGCCAGTAGTATGCCCAGCTCCTACAATGAGCAGTTCTTC
CDR3: CASSMPSSYNEQFF

D: TRBD1
V: TRBV29-1
size: NA
J: TRBJ1-2
DNA: TGCAGCGTTGCAGGGGGGTACACCTTC
CDR3: CSVAGGYTF

D: NA
V: TRBV5-1
size: NA
J: TRBJ1-3
DNA: TGCGCCAGCAGCTTGGGGGTCGGGATCTCTGGAAACACCATATATTTT
CDR3: CASSLGVGISGNTIYF

D: TRBD1
V: TRBV9
size: NA
J: TRBJ2-2
DNA: TGTGCCAGCAGCGGACCGGGACAGGGATTCGGGGAGCTGTTTTTT
CDR3: CASSGPGQGFGELFF

D: NA
V: TRBV10-3
size: NA
J: TRBJ2-7
DNA: TGTGCCATCAGTCAGGACTCTTCCTACGAGCAGTACTTC
CDR3: CAISQDSSYEQYF

D: NA
V: TRBV4-2
size: NA
J: TRBJ2-7
DNA: TGTGCCAGCAGCCAAGATTTAAGGGGCTCCTACGAGCAGTACTTC
CDR3: CASSQDLRGSYEQYF

D: TRBD2
V: TRBV27
size: NA
J: TRBJ2-7
DNA: TGTGCCAGCGGACTAGGCTCCTACGAGCAGTACTTC
CDR3: CASGLGSYEQYF

D: TRBD2
V: TRBV2
size: NA
J: TRBJ2-1
DNA: TGTGCCAGCAGTGAACTAGCGGGTGTTAATGAGCAGTTCTTC
CDR3: CASSELAGVNEQFF

D: TRBD1
V: TRBV18
size: NA
J: TRBJ2-3
DNA: TGTGCCAGCTCACCACCGACAGGGAACGCAGATACGCAGTATTTT
CDR3: CASSPPTGNADTQYF

D: NA
V: TRBV6-6
size: NA
J: TRBJ1-5
DNA: TGTGCCAGCAGTTCCCCTGACAGTCTCCGTCAGCCCCAGCATTTT
CDR3: CASSSPDSLRQPQHF

D: TRBD2
V: TRBV4-2
size: NA
J: TRBJ2-7
DNA: TGTGCCAGCAGCCAAGTCCCTAGCGGGGTGAGCTCCTACGAGCAGTACTTC
CDR3: CASSQVPSGVSSYEQYF

D: NA
V: TRBV9
size: NA
J: TRBJ1-3
DNA: TGTGCCAGCAGCGTAGTACCCGAGCACTTATCTGGAAACACCATATATTTT
CDR3: CASSVVPEHLSGNTIYF

D: NA
V: TRBV2
size: NA
J: TRBJ2-7
DNA: TGTGCCAGCAAGGACAGCAGCTACGAGCAGTACTTC
CDR3: CASKDSSYEQYF

D: TRBD1
V: TRBV6-6
size: NA
J: TRBJ1-1
DNA: TGTGCCAGCAGTAATCCGGACAGGCTCATGAACACTGAAGCTTTCTTT
CDR3: CASSNPDRLMNTEAFF

D: TRBD1
V: TRBV6-6
size: NA
J: TRBJ1-1
DNA: TGTGCCGAATCCTCAGGGGGCACTGAAGCTTTCTTT
CDR3: CAESSGGTEAFF

D: TRBD1
V: TRBV7-9
size: once
J: TRBJ2-6
DNA: TGTGCCAGCCAGGGACAGGGCTTCTCTGGGGCCAACGTCCTGACTTTC
CDR3: CASQGQGFSGANVLTF

D: TRBD1
V: TRBV29-1
size: NA
J: TRBJ2-7
DNA: TGCAGCACGTGGATGGGGACAGGGGACTACGAGCAGTACTTC
CDR3: CSTWMGTGDYEQYF

D: NA
V: TRBV28
size: NA
J: TRBJ1-2
DNA: TGTGCCAGCAGTTTACTTGGGGCGGGGATGACTAACTATGGCTACACCTTC
CDR3: CASSLLGAGMTNYGYTF

D: TRBD2
V: TRBV7-7
size: few
J: TRBJ2-2
DNA: TGTGCTAGCAGCCCTACTAGCGACACCGGGGAGCTGTTTTTT
CDR3: CASSPTSDTGELFF

D: TRBD1
V: TRBV2
size: few
J: TRBJ1-2
DNA: TGTGCCAGCAGTGAGGCGAGACAGGGGACGGGCTACACCTTC
CDR3: CASSEARQGTGYTF

D: TRBD2
V: TRBV27
size: NA
J: TRBJ2-1
DNA: TGTGCCAGCAGACGACCTCAGGGGTTCCCTAGCGGGGGCTACAATGAGCAGTTCTTC
CDR3: CASRRPQGFPSGGYNEQFF

D: TRBD1
V: TRBV9
size: NA
J: TRBJ2-3
DNA: TGTGCCAGCAGCGTCAGACAGGGGTCGCAGTATTTT
CDR3: CASSVRQGSQYF

D: NA
V: TRBV5-3
size: NA
J: TRBJ1-2
DNA: TGTGCCAGAAGCACTTTGACAGGTTCATATGGCTACACCTTC
CDR3: CARSTLTGSYGYTF

D: NA
V: TRBV21-1
size: NA
J: TRBJ2-1
DNA: TGTGCCAGCAGCGTAAGGACTAGCGGGTTGAACAATGAGCAGTTCTTC
CDR3: CASSVRTSGLNNEQFF

D: TRBD1
V: TRBV11-2
size: NA
J: TRBJ2-7
DNA: TGTGCCAGCAGCTTCCGTGGACAGGGAGGATACGAGCAGTACTTC
CDR3: CASSFRGQGGYEQYF

D: TRBD2
V: TRBV4-2
size: NA
J: TRBJ2-7
DNA: TGTGCCAGCAGCCCCGGACTAGCGGGGACCTACGAGCAGTACTTC
CDR3: CASSPGLAGTYEQYF

D: NA
V: TRBV6-6
size: NA
J: TRBJ1-2
DNA: TGTGCCAGCAGTTATAGTCCAGGGTGGGATAACTATGGCTACACCTTC
CDR3: CASSYSPGWDNYGYTF

D: NA
V: TRBV7-3
size: once
J: TRBJ1-1
DNA: TGTGCCAGCAGCGGGAGAATGGGGAACACTGAAGCTTTCTTT
CDR3: CASSGRMGNTEAFF

D: TRBD1
V: TRBV10-3
size: NA
J: TRBJ2-6
DNA: TGTGCCACCAGAGGGACAGGGGGCCACTCTGGGGCCAACGTCCTGACTTTC
CDR3: CATRGTGGHSGANVLTF

D: NA
V: TRBV27
size: NA
J: TRBJ2-3
DNA: TGTGCCAGCAGTTTATTGGGGGAGGTCACAGATACGCAGTATTTT
CDR3: CASSLLGEVTDTQYF

D: NA
V: TRBV6-6
size: NA
J: TRBJ2-4
DNA: TGTGCCAGCAGTGGCTCGAGCGGGTTTCCGTACTTC
CDR3: CASSGSSGFPYF

D: NA
V: TRBV4-2
size: NA
J: TRBJ2-1
DNA: TGTGCCAGCAGCCAAGATTGGGGGCACTACAATGAGCAGTTCTTC
CDR3: CASSQDWGHYNEQFF

D: NA
V: TRBV2
size: NA
J: TRBJ2-5
DNA: TGTGCCAGCAGTGGTAGAGAGACCCAGTACTTC
CDR3: CASSGRETQYF

D: NA
V: TRBV6-5
size: NA
J: TRBJ2-7
DNA: TGTGCCAGCAGTTACTCGGCGGGTCGCTACTACGAGCAGTACTTC
CDR3: CASSYSAGRYYEQYF

D: TRBD2
V: TRBV27
size: NA
J: TRBJ2-1
DNA: TGTGCCAGCAGTTCGGCCCTAGCGGGAGTTCACGGGGAGCAGTTCTTC
CDR3: CASSSALAGVHGEQFF

D: TRBD1
V: TRBV30
size: NA
J: TRBJ1-1
DNA: TGTGCCTGGAGTGCACAGGGGGCCACTGAAGCTTTCTTT
CDR3: CAWSAQGATEAFF

D: NA
V: TRBV4-3
size: few
J: TRBJ1-1
DNA: TGCGCCAGCAGCCAACAGACAGGCTACTTCGAAGCTTTCTTT
CDR3: CASSQQTGYFEAFF

D: NA
V: TRBV29-1
size: NA
J: TRBJ2-1
DNA: TGCAGCGGCGAGGCGGTGCTAAACAATGAGCAGTTCTTC
CDR3: CSGEAVLNNEQFF

D: NA
V: TRBV18
size: NA
J: TRBJ2-7
DNA: TGTGCCAGCTCACCGGACAGCCCCTACGAGCAGTACTTC
CDR3: CASSPDSPYEQYF

D: NA
V: TRBV7-3
size: NA
J: TRBJ2-2
DNA: TGTGCCAGCAGCCATAGACAGTTCGGCACCGGGGAGCTGTTTTTT
CDR3: CASSHRQFGTGELFF

D: NA
V: TRBV27
size: NA
J: TRBJ2-7
DNA: TGTGCCAGCAGTTTAGGCGGGACTGGGGGCGAGCAGTACTTC
CDR3: CASSLGGTGGEQYF

D: TRBD1
V: TRBV7-2
size: NA
J: TRBJ2-1
DNA: TGTGCCAGCAGCTCCCGACAGGGCCTCAATGAGCAGTTCTTC
CDR3: CASSSRQGLNEQFF

D: NA
V: TRBV18
size: NA
J: TRBJ2-7
DNA: TGTGCCAGCTCACCACTCGACGGGTTGGCAAGCGAGCAGTACTTC
CDR3: CASSPLDGLASEQYF

D: TRBD2
V: TRBV7-2
size: NA
J: TRBJ2-3
DNA: TGTGCCAGCAGCTTATATACCCTAGCGGGAGATATAGATACGCAGTATTTT
CDR3: CASSLYTLAGDIDTQYF

D: NA
V: TRBV5-4
size: NA
J: TRBJ2-2
DNA: TGTGCCAGCAGCTTGGCCGGCGGAAGGGGCACCGGGGAGCTGTTTTTT
CDR3: CASSLAGGRGTGELFF

D: TRBD2
V: TRBV7-2
size: NA
J: TRBJ2-5
DNA: TGTGCCAGCAGCTTATCCCCACTACTAGCGGGAGGCCACCGGTACTTC
CDR3: CASSLSPLLAGGHRYF

D: TRBD2
V: TRBV11-3
size: NA
J: TRBJ2-1
DNA: TGTGCCAGCAGCAACCACGAGGGACTAGCGGGAGCTGTTGAGCAGTTCTTC
CDR3: CASSNHEGLAGAVEQFF

D: NA
V: TRBV11-3
size: NA
J: TRBJ2-7
DNA: TGTGCCAGCAGCGAGACTGGTGTGCAGTACTTC
CDR3: CASSETGVQYF

D: TRBD1
V: TRBV19
size: NA
J: TRBJ2-7
DNA: TGTGCCAGTAGTATCCGGGACAGGGCACTCGACGAGCAGTACTTC
CDR3: CASSIRDRALDEQYF